This T cell receptor (beta chain) is from a study of T cell repertoires in cytomegalovirus infection. Looking at the study overall: CMV infection and matching HLA type were both indicated by public TCR beta signatures. Findings and limits, study-wide: Within the response measured ex vivo, HLA-C-restricted CMV-specific TCR beta clonotypes were dominant. Cumulative frequency of public TCR beta families picked out carriers of CMV plus the relevant HLA.

From the reads, TCRdb called clonotypes with MiXCR, one entry per CDR3 protein. This sample carries some 320,000 distinct CDR3 sequences, 9.5% of them seen once, and the ten largest clones take approximately 4.5%. The CDR3 spans 15 residues. The V and J ends lost 2 bases and 4 bases, in that order; junction bases with no gene match: 6. Per the germline V gene, CDR1 is SGHDT and CDR2 is YYEEEE. On this clonotype: Antigen unknown.

The origin of this receptor is a human donor in good health (CMV status not recorded). Some clones in this sample may be carry-over from other donors' samples. V and J are TRBV5-6 and TRBJ2-3, with 8 bases that match TRBD1. Sequencing input: PBMCs. The CDR3, as DNA: TGTGCCAGCAGCTTCAGGAGACAGGGGTCAGATACGCAGTATTTT. Protein: CASSFRRQGSDTQYF.